These T cell receptor beta chains were read from a single sample in a study of human T cells and chemical hapten exposure. Each CDR3 protein is one row after TCRdb ran MiXCR on the RACE reads. The sample shows about 51,000 distinct CDR3 sequences, roughly 8.8% of them seen only once. The material sequenced was whole blood, taken in connection with sensitization to the hapten diphenylcyclopropenone (DPC). These receptors were obtained from a woman between 35 and 50 years old with alopecia areata. Some clones in this sample may be carry-over from other donors' samples. The CDR3 runs from the conserved cysteine through the conserved F or W. D genes are given only for firm matches. Some rows mark clone size as missing; the rest say once, few, many or name a class of expanded clone.

>TRBV30|many|TRBJ2-5|.
CAWSVGQRRAQYF
TGTGCCTGGAGTGTAGGGCAGCGCAGGGCCCAGTACTTC
>TRBV5-1|few|TRBJ2-2|.
CASSFDRPNTGELFF
TGCGCCAGCAGCTTCGACAGGCCGAACACCGGGGAGCTGTTTTTT
>TRBV5-6|many|TRBJ1-1|.
CASSSTVNMNTEAFF
TGTGCCAGCAGCTCGACAGTAAACATGAACACTGAAGCTTTCTTT
>TRBV29-1|many|TRBJ1-1|.
CSVVGGTEAFF
TGCAGCGTTGTCGGGGGCACTGAAGCTTTCTTT
>TRBV5-6|many|TRBJ2-3|.
CASSYTDTQYF
TGTGCCAGCAGCTACACAGATACGCAGTATTTT
>TRBV28|.|TRBJ2-1|TRBD2
CASRTSGLLYNEQFF
TGTGCCAGCAGAACATCGGGACTACTCTACAATGAGCAGTTCTTC
>TRBV5-1|.|TRBJ1-4|.
CASSARATNEKLFF
TGCGCCAGCAGCGCGCGCGCAACTAATGAAAAACTGTTTTTT
>TRBV10-3|many|TRBJ2-3|TRBD2
CAISESLTSGVTDTQYF
TGTGCCATCAGTGAGTCCCTGACTAGCGGGGTCACAGATACGCAGTATTTT
>TRBV7-9|.|TRBJ2-7|.
CASSSNSFDEQYF
TGTGCCAGCAGCTCCAATAGTTTCGACGAGCAGTACTTC
>TRBV12-3/TRBV12-4|.|TRBJ1-1|.
CASSLVYRRFHTEAFF
TGTGCCAGCAGTTTAGTTTACAGGAGGTTCCACACTGAAGCTTTCTTT
>TRBV4-3|many|TRBJ2-2|TRBD2
CASSQGTSGGTDTGELFF
TGCGCCAGCAGCCAAGGGACTAGCGGGGGGACCGACACCGGGGAGCTGTTTTTT
>TRBV29-1|many|TRBJ2-2|.
CSVWGTGELFF
TGCAGCGTTTGGGGGACCGGGGAGCTGTTTTTT
>TRBV20-1|many|TRBJ2-3|TRBD2
CSANLAGGYTDTQYF
TGCAGTGCAAATCTAGCGGGGGGTTACACAGATACGCAGTATTTT
>TRBV20-1|many|TRBJ1-2|.
CSARELVGLYTF
TGCAGTGCTAGAGAGTTGGTCGGTCTCTACACCTTC
>TRBV12-3/TRBV12-4|few|TRBJ2-5|.
CASSLEGEAQYF
TGTGCCAGCAGTTTAGAGGGGGAGGCCCAGTACTTC
>TRBV7-2|many|TRBJ2-1|TRBD2
CASSYGTSGVGEQFF
TGTGCCAGCAGCTACGGGACTAGCGGGGTAGGTGAGCAGTTCTTC
>TRBV12-3/TRBV12-4|few|TRBJ2-2|.
CASSRSGVGVYAGELFF
TGTGCCAGCAGTCGATCAGGGGTCGGGGTGTACGCCGGGGAGCTGTTTTTT
>TRBV7-2|many|TRBJ1-5|TRBD1
CASSLGQGRGPQHF
TGTGCCAGCAGCTTGGGACAGGGGCGTGGGCCCCAGCATTTT
>TRBV7-3|many|TRBJ2-3|.
CASSLGSVARRDTQYF
TGTGCCAGCAGCTTAGGTTCGGTAGCCAGGCGGGATACGCAGTATTTT
>TRBV20-1|few|TRBJ1-6|.
CSARMSAATYNSPLHF
TGCAGTGCTAGGATGTCAGCAGCGACCTATAATTCACCCCTCCACTTT
>TRBV7-2|many|TRBJ1-6|TRBD1
CASSLGTVGSPLHF
TGTGCCAGCAGCTTGGGGACAGTAGGTTCACCCCTCCACTTT
>TRBV6-6|many|TRBJ2-6|TRBD2
CATQRGGGISGANVLTF
TGTGCCACCCAACGTGGCGGGGGGATCTCTGGGGCCAACGTCCTGACTTTC
>TRBV27|many|TRBJ1-6|.
CASSYGTEAYNSPLHF
TGTGCCAGCAGTTATGGGACGGAGGCCTATAATTCACCCCTCCACTTT
>TRBV4-1|many|TRBJ1-5|.
CASSQVRVGSSNQPQHF
TGCGCCAGCAGCCAAGTGAGGGTAGGATCTAGCAATCAGCCCCAGCATTTT
>TRBV11-3|many|TRBJ2-3|TRBD1
CASSSRTGGTDTQYF
TGTGCCAGCAGCTCCCGGACAGGGGGGACAGATACGCAGTATTTT
>TRBV11-2|many|TRBJ2-5|.
CASSPSYSQETQYF
TGTGCCAGCAGCCCATCCTATTCCCAAGAGACCCAGTACTTC
>TRBV7-8|many|TRBJ1-2|.
CASSRLGGGYGYTF
TGTGCCAGCAGCCGGCTTGGGGGCGGCTATGGCTACACCTTC
>TRBV5-1|few|TRBJ2-2|.
CASSLDSPTGELFF
TGCGCCAGCAGCTTGGACAGCCCCACCGGGGAGCTGTTTTTT
>TRBV20-1|few|TRBJ2-1|TRBD1
CSVRTWDRPYNEQFF
TGCAGTGTCAGAACTTGGGACAGGCCCTACAATGAGCAGTTCTTC
>TRBV20-1|many|TRBJ1-5|.
CSARRGNQPQHF
TGCAGTGCTAGAAGGGGGAATCAGCCCCAGCATTTT
>TRBV4-2|.|TRBJ1-5|TRBD1
CASSPDRGFNQPQHF
TGTGCCAGCAGCCCGGACAGGGGATTCAATCAGCCCCAGCATTTT
>TRBV7-2|.|TRBJ1-1|TRBD1
CASSPDRYEAFF
TGTGCCAGCAGCCCGGACAGGTATGAAGCTTTCTTT
>TRBV24-1|once|TRBJ1-5|TRBD1
CATSDGDRDNQPQHF
TGTGCCACCAGTGACGGTGACAGGGACAATCAGCCCCAGCATTTT
>TRBV12-3/TRBV12-4|few|TRBJ2-3|TRBD2
CASSLYPSSGVLISPRADTQYF
TGTGCCAGCAGTTTATATCCCTCCAGCGGGGTATTAATCTCCCCCAGGGCAGATACGCAGTATTTT
>TRBV7-2|many|TRBJ2-2|.
CASSLGKIVTGELFF
TGTGCCAGCAGCTTAGGCAAGATAGTAACCGGGGAGCTGTTTTTT